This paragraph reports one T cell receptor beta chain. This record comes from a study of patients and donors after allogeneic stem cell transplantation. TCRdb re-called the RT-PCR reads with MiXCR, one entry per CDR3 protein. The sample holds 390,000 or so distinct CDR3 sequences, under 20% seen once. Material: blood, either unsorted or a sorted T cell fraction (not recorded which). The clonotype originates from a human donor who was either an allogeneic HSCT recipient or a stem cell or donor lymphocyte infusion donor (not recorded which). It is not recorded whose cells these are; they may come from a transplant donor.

The CDR3 reads CASSFRQGNVAFF. CDR3 DNA sequence: TGTGCCAGCAGTTTTAGACAAGGGAATGTAGCTTTCTTT. The chain has TRBV12-3 or TRBV12-4 and TRBJ1-1; D gene ambiguous. The CDR3 loop spans 13 amino acids. Trimming left V 3 bases short and J 10 bases short, with 15 bases between.